The entry that follows covers one T cell receptor (beta chain) sequence. CDR3 length: 16 amino acids. V trimming: 2 bases; J trimming: 8 bases; junction bases outside the gene matches: 10. The germline gives CDR1 MNHEY, CDR2 SVGAGI. This sample stems from a study of shared clonotypes between healthy human individuals. Study-level information: Samples came from two female and a few male donors aged 18 to 49.

Deep was the level used in running the assay. DNA at about 210 ng, roughly 30,000 T cell genomes, went into sorted-subset replicate PCRs. Data came from immunoSEQ multiplex PCR; TCRdb stores just in-frame clones and leaves some out. The sample shows about 360,000 clones, less than 85% of them seen only once. A split of CD4+ cells into CD45RA+ naive and CD45RA-negative memory subsets was performed. J is TRBJ2-1 and V is TRBV6-5; 9 positions agree with TRBD2. The TCR was taken from a young man in good health. The sample was memory CD4+ T cells sorted from blood. Subset in this sample: CD45RA-negative fraction. In DNA, the CDR3 is TGTGCCAGCAGTTACGGGTATAGCGGGAGAGGGGATGAGCAGTTCTTC. It yields the protein CASSYGYSGRGDEQFF.